The 16 T cell receptor beta chains below come from one sample, sequenced in a study of CD8+ T cells in alopecia areata listed by TCRdb under 2018. In the paper's terms, the time point label means: around 29 days on oral tofacitinib. The treatment or condition label on this specimen signifies: oral pan-JAK inhibitor, 5-10 mg twice daily. The library was made by the immunoSEQ multiplex PCR assay. To provide template for TCR sequencing, every sample had RNA extracted and reverse transcribed into cDNA. Entries here come from immuneACCESS through TCRdb and include only in-frame sequences with V and J called. Some clones fail to appear in such tables; in the studies checked, an unresolved V gene covers under half of the shortfall, and the cause of the remainder is unknown. The sample data list some 200,000 clones, and about three fifths of these were observed just once. The ten biggest clones cover less than 4% of the sample.

The sequencing used CD4+ T cells sorted from blood, collected at week 4, from a patient treated with tofacitinib. All receptors derive from a human donor with alopecia areata.

This clone has more than one count but fewer than ten. This chain links TRBV23-1 with TRBJ2-2, with 9 nucleotides matching TRBD1. TRBV23-1 is an ORF for which the function is uncertain. V lost 4 bases, J lost 1 base, and 7 bases stayed unmatched. There are 17 residues in the CDR3. CDR3 protein: CASSPLGQGWNTGELFF. The CDR3 DNA reads as TGCGCCAGCAGTCCTCTCGGACAGGGGTGGAACACCGGGGAGCTGTTTTTT.

The gene calls are TRBV2 and TRBJ1-2, with D unclear. CDR1 and CDR2 from the germline V gene are SNHLY and FYNNEI. V shed 1 base and J shed 7 bases, with 4 bases lying between them. The CDR3 is made up of 11 amino acids. The CDR3 DNA reads as TGTGCCAGCAGTGAAGAGCTTGGCTACACCTTC. Its translation is CASSEELGYTF.

This sequence joins TRBV30 and TRBJ1-2; TRBD1 is a possible D gene (6 bases). V lost 4 bases to trimming and J lost 2 bases, with 14 bases between them. Germline CDR1 GTSNPN, CDR2 SVGIG (reference sequence). CDR3 size: 14 residues. The CDR3 protein is CAWTETGFNYGYTF. The DNA of the CDR3 is TGTGCCTGGACCGAGACAGGATTCAACTATGGCTACACCTTC.

The sample holds a few counts of this clone. The V call is TRBV7-8, the J call TRBJ1-1, with 7 bases fitting TRBD1. The CDR3 totals 16 residues. Germline-derived CDR1 and CDR2 are SGHVS and FQNEAQ. After removal of 0 bases from V and 5 bases from J, the junction contained 9 bases not matched to a gene. The CDR3 reads CASSLAKSTGKTEAFF. The CDR3 nucleotides are TGTGCCAGCAGCTTAGCGAAGTCGACAGGGAAAACTGAAGCTTTCTTT.

This chain joins TRBV30 and TRBJ2-7; D not certain. Per germline, CDR1 GTSNPN and CDR2 SVGIG (reference sequence). The V and J ends lost 1 base and 2 bases respectively, with 9 bases between them. The CDR3 is 13 residues long. The CDR3 reads CAWSGPAPYEQYF. The DNA of the CDR3 is TGTGCCTGGAGTGGGCCGGCTCCCTACGAGCAGTACTTC.

The chain employs TRBV12-5 and TRBJ1-1, with D unresolved. Deletions cut 2 bases from V and 4 bases from J, with 8 bases between. There are 13 residues in the CDR3. CDR1 and CDR2 (germline): LGHNT, FRNRAP. As DNA, the CDR3 is TGTGCTAGTGGTTTGAAGGAATCCACTGAAGCTTTCTTT. Translation: CASGLKESTEAFF.

V gene TRBV25-1 combines with J gene TRBJ2-7; D remains ambiguous. CDR3 size: 15 residues. V lost 5 bases, J lost 7 bases, and 21 bases lay in between. In germline, CDR1 is MGHDK, CDR2 SYGVNS. The CDR3 loop reads CASSFVSATPEEQYF. The CDR3, as DNA: TGTGCCAGCAGTTTTGTCTCGGCAACCCCCGAGGAGCAGTACTTC.

The chain uses TRBV29-1 and TRBJ2-7; no definite D call. CDR3 length: 12 amino acids. V was clipped by 6 bases and J by 0 bases, with 9 bases between them. Germline CDR1 is SQVTM and CDR2 is ANQGSEA. In DNA, the CDR3 is TGCAGCGTATCGGGTGCCTCCTACGAGCAGTACTTC. Translated: CSVSGASYEQYF.

The rearrangement uses TRBV6-1 and TRBJ1-5; D uncertain. V lost 6 bases and J lost 0, with 6 bases in between. Per germline, CDR1 MNHNS and CDR2 SASEGT. This CDR3 has 13 residues. The CDR3 nucleotides are TGTGCCAGCAGAGTGAATAGCAATCAGCCCCAGCATTTT. Its translation: CASRVNSNQPQHF.

The rearrangement uses TRBV29-1 and TRBJ1-2; TRBD1 might be the D (5 bases). This CDR3 contains 14 residues. The germline V gene encodes CDR1 SQVTM and CDR2 ANQGSEA. V lost 3 bases, J lost 7 bases, and 18 bases lay in between. The CDR3 DNA follows: TGCAGCGTTGAGCGTAGGGGAGGAATGCTTGGCTACACCTTC. This translates into CSVERRGGMLGYTF.

The chain recombines TRBV6-5 with TRBJ2-2; 9 positions match TRBD1. This CDR3 comprises 15 residues. The ends lost 6 bases at V and 5 bases at J; junction bases unmatched: 7. Germline V gives CDR1 MNHEY, CDR2 SVGAGI. Written as DNA, the CDR3 is TGTGCCAGCAGGAGGGACAGGGCGCGGACCGGGGAGCTGTTTTTT. Translation: CASRRDRARTGELFF.

This rearrangement joins TRBV5-1 to TRBJ2-5; 9 bases fit TRBD1. The CDR3 consists of 15 residues. CDR1 and CDR2 from the germline V gene are SGHRS and YFSETQ. J lost 5 bases, V lost 3 bases, and 8 bases had no gene match. DNA for the CDR3: TGCGCCAGCAGCTCCTTACAGGGGGCAGGGGAGACCCAGTACTTC. Amino acid sequence: CASSSLQGAGETQYF.

The rearrangement uses TRBV29-1 and TRBJ1-4; D gene unclear. Germline loops: CDR1 SQVTM, CDR2 ANQGSEA. CDR3 length: 13 residues. V lost 3 bases to trimming and J lost 3 bases, with 8 bases between them. CDR3 sequence (DNA): TGCAGCGTTGAGCCTGGGGCTAATGAAAAACTGTTTTTT. Translating gives CSVEPGANEKLFF.

The V and J genes are TRBV14 and TRBJ1-6, with D hard to call. The V gene lost 3 bases and the J gene lost 4 bases, with 7 bases spanning the gap. Germline V lookup: CDR1 SGHDN, CDR2 FVKESK. This CDR3 has 14 amino acids. The CDR3 region has the DNA TGTGCCAGCAGCCAGCCCGGGTATAATTCACCCCTCCACTTT. This gives the protein CASSQPGYNSPLHF.

The gene calls are TRBV5-1 and TRBJ2-1; D gene ambiguous. The CDR3 has 16 amino acids. CDR1 and CDR2 (germline): SGHRS, YFSETQ. With 0 bases removed from V and 2 bases from J, the gap between germline ends came to 12 bases. The CDR3 here is CASSLVDLSTYNEQFF. CDR3 DNA sequence: TGCGCCAGCAGCTTGGTGGATCTGAGTACCTACAATGAGCAGTTCTTC.

This clone was counted once. The genes are TRBV2 and TRBJ1-4, with TRBD1 as a possible D gene (6 bases). Germline V gene data show CDR1 as SNHLY and CDR2 as FYNNEI. Trimming shortened V by 5 bases and J by 8 bases, and 18 bases separated the two germline ends. This CDR3 is built from 15 residues. The chain's CDR3 is CASSRATGTNEKLFF. DNA of the CDR3: TGTGCCAGCAGTCGAGCCACCGGGACAAACGAAAAACTGTTTTTT.